These T cell receptor beta chains were read from a single sample in a study of graft-versus-host responses after intestinal transplantation. Some clones are missing from TCRdb's copy, which holds only in-frame ones; the method was immunoSEQ multiplex PCR. The table has 20,000 to 25,000 clones, about 35% seen once. The sequencing here drew on alloreactive CD8+ T cells from a mixed lymphocyte reaction culture, taken before intestinal transplant. These receptors originate from a human patient who received an intestinal transplant. Both conserved end residues are part of each CDR3. D genes are given only for firm matches. Size values are once, few and many counts, or a class for expanded clones, and some rows have none.

CDR3: CASSYLKGTGELFF; DNA: TGTGCCAGCAGTTACTTGAAGGGTACCGGGGAGCTGTTTTTT; D: NA; length: 14; V: TRBV6-5; size: few; J: TRBJ2-2
CDR3: CASSWSGGRTQETQYF; DNA: TGCGCCAGCAGCTGGTCGGGGGGGCGGACACAAGAGACCCAGTACTTC; D: TRBD2; length: 16; V: TRBV5-1; size: few; J: TRBJ2-5
CDR3: CASSLGTGSGELFF; DNA: TGTGCCAGCAGTCTAGGGACAGGGAGCGGGGAGCTGTTTTTT; D: TRBD1; length: 14; V: TRBV7-9; size: few; J: TRBJ2-2
CDR3: CASSMAETYEQYF; DNA: TGTGCCAGCAGTATGGCTGAGACCTACGAGCAGTACTTC; D: NA; length: 13; V: TRBV27; size: few; J: TRBJ2-7
CDR3: CASSLLGANTEAFF; DNA: TGTGCCAGCAGCTTACTGGGGGCCAACACTGAAGCTTTCTTT; D: NA; length: 14; V: TRBV11-1; size: medium-sized; J: TRBJ1-1
CDR3: CASSHRDRSYEQYF; DNA: TGTGCCAGCAGCCACCGGGACCGATCCTACGAGCAGTACTTC; D: NA; length: 14; V: TRBV7-9; size: NA; J: TRBJ2-7
CDR3: CASGGNNEQFF; DNA: TGTGCCAGCGGGGGAAACAATGAGCAGTTCTTC; D: NA; length: 11; V: TRBV7-6; size: NA; J: TRBJ2-1
CDR3: CASSLGRGSSYEQYF; DNA: TGTGCCAGCAGCTTAGGACGGGGGAGCTCCTACGAGCAGTACTTC; D: NA; length: 15; V: TRBV11-2; size: NA; J: TRBJ2-7
CDR3: CASTSGETQYF; DNA: TGTGCCAGCACCAGTGGAGAGACCCAGTACTTC; D: NA; length: 11; V: TRBV27; size: NA; J: TRBJ2-5
CDR3: CASSSGQGAGNTIYF; DNA: TGTGCCAGCAGCTCGGGACAGGGGGCAGGAAACACCATATATTTT; D: TRBD1; length: 15; V: TRBV7-9; size: NA; J: TRBJ1-3
CDR3: CASSTLFRGADTEAFF; DNA: TGCGCCAGCAGTACCCTCTTTCGGGGGGCAGACACTGAAGCTTTCTTT; D: NA; length: 16; V: TRBV4-1; size: NA; J: TRBJ1-1
CDR3: CASSETVDLSYGYTF; DNA: TGTGCCAGCAGCGAGACTGTGGACCTAAGCTATGGCTACACCTTC; D: NA; length: 15; V: TRBV7-9; size: NA; J: TRBJ1-2
CDR3: CASRKNGQGYEQYF; DNA: TGTGCCAGCAGAAAAAACGGACAGGGGTACGAGCAGTACTTC; D: TRBD1; length: 14; V: TRBV7-9; size: NA; J: TRBJ2-7
CDR3: CAWSQVGLTTGELFF; DNA: TGTGCCTGGAGTCAAGTGGGCCTGACCACCGGGGAGCTGTTTTTT; D: NA; length: 15; V: TRBV30; size: NA; J: TRBJ2-2
CDR3: CASSPGTDTQYF; DNA: TGTGCCAGCAGCCCAGGGACAGATACGCAGTATTTT; D: NA; length: 12; V: TRBV4-2; size: NA; J: TRBJ2-3
CDR3: CASRIWTGDNEQFF; DNA: TGTGCCAGCAGGATCTGGACAGGGGACAATGAGCAGTTCTTC; D: TRBD1; length: 14; V: TRBV6-5; size: NA; J: TRBJ2-1
CDR3: CASSSRTGELFF; DNA: TGTGCCAGCAGCTCGCGCACCGGGGAGCTGTTTTTT; D: NA; length: 12; V: TRBV9; size: few; J: TRBJ2-2
CDR3: CAWDKSMGYTF; DNA: TGTGCCTGGGACAAGTCTATGGGCTACACCTTC; D: NA; length: 11; V: TRBV30; size: NA; J: TRBJ1-2
CDR3: CASSLQGTGYNEQFF; DNA: TGTGCCAGCAGCTTACAGGGTACGGGTTACAATGAGCAGTTCTTC; D: NA; length: 15; V: TRBV9; size: few; J: TRBJ2-1
CDR3: CASSFLGRFRYTGANVLTF; DNA: TGTGCCAGCAGCTTCCTAGGACGGTTCCGGTATACTGGGGCCAACGTCCTGACTTTC; D: NA; length: 19; V: TRBV11-2; size: few; J: TRBJ2-6
CDR3: CSVEDYRGATGELFF; DNA: TGCAGCGTGGAGGACTACAGGGGAGCCACCGGGGAGCTGTTTTTT; D: NA; length: 15; V: TRBV29-1; size: NA; J: TRBJ2-2
CDR3: CASSFRQVVEQYF; DNA: TGTGCCAGCAGCTTTCGACAGGTGGTCGAGCAGTACTTC; D: NA; length: 13; V: TRBV5-1; size: few; J: TRBJ2-7
CDR3: CASSLTSGNNEQYF; DNA: TGTGCCAGCAGTTTGACTAGCGGGAATAACGAGCAGTACTTC; D: TRBD2; length: 14; V: TRBV28; size: NA; J: TRBJ2-7
CDR3: CSGEDPYNEKLFF; DNA: TGCAGCGGAGAGGACCCCTATAATGAAAAACTGTTTTTT; D: NA; length: 13; V: TRBV29-1; size: NA; J: TRBJ1-4
CDR3: CASSGQQETQYF; DNA: TGTGCCAGCAGCGGACAGCAAGAGACCCAGTACTTC; D: NA; length: 12; V: TRBV7-9; size: once; J: TRBJ2-5